This T cell receptor beta chain was sequenced in a study of PD-1 blockade in classical Hodgkin lymphoma. Time point in this sample: newly diagnosed, previously untreated cHL patient sample. From thawed PBMCs, magnetic negative selection was used to isolate the CD8+ T cells. From germline, CDR1 is MGHDK and CDR2 SYGVNS. This CDR3 region has 15 residues. The J segment lost 5 bases and the V segment lost 2 bases, leaving 2 bases of the junction unmatched. Assay used: immunoSEQ multiplex PCR; TCRdb lists only in-frame clones, some missing. The profile shows roughly 5,400 clones, roughly 90% of them singletons.

The material sequenced was CD8+ T cells from blood. The receptor was derived from a human donor with classical Hodgkin lymphoma. The chain carries TRBV25-1 and TRBJ1-4; 10 bases agree with TRBD1. CDR3 region: CASSEKTGGNEKLFF. CDR3 sequence (DNA): TGTGCCAGCAGTGAAAAGACAGGGGGCAATGAAAAACTGTTTTTT.